This passage covers 13 T cell receptor beta chains from one sample sequenced in a study of blood T cell repertoires in COVID-19. Assay: immunoSEQ multiplex PCR; the TCRdb copy retains only in-frame clones and omits some. The sample has 190,000 or so clones; around 87% are singletons. The sequenced sample was peripheral blood. The receptors shown here come from a man in his forties or fifties with active or convalescent COVID-19.

In DNA form, the CDR3 reads TGTGCCAGCAGTTTAAGGTCACCTGAGGAGCCCCAGCATTTT. It specifies CASSLRSPEEPQHF. V gene TRBV28 combines with J gene TRBJ1-5; D is uncertain. Per germline, CDR1 MDHEN and CDR2 SYDVKM. This CDR3 region has 14 residues. Trimming took 2 bases from V and 8 from J, leaving 13 bases between them.

The chain joins TRBV30 to TRBJ1-2, with TRBD1 identical over 9 bases. The ends lost 2 bases at V and 8 bases at J; junction bases unmatched: 12. Germline assignment: CDR1 GTSNPN and CDR2 SVGIG (reference sequence). The CDR3 has 15 amino acids. The CDR3 DNA follows: TGTGCCTGGAGTCCACTCCGGGACAGGGCCTCAGGCTACACCTTC. It encodes CAWSPLRDRASGYTF.

This chain links TRBV7-2 with TRBJ1-4; TRBD1 is a possible D gene (5 bases). The CDR3 has 16 amino acids. Deletions cut 5 bases from V and 2 bases from J, with 15 bases between. CDR1 SGHTA and CDR2 FQGNSA come from the germline V gene. CDR3 in amino acids: CASSPAGGWTNEKLFF. As DNA, the CDR3 is TGTGCCAGCAGCCCGGCCGGGGGTTGGACTAATGAAAAACTGTTTTTT. The entire variable domain, with the rest obtained from reference TRBV7-2 and TRBJ1-4, is as follows: GAGVSQSPSNKVTEKGKDVELRCDPISGHTALYWYRQSLGQGLEFLIYFQGNSAPDKSGLPSDRFSAERTGGSVSTLTIQRTQQEDSAVYLCASSPAGGWTNEKLFFGSGTQLSVL.

The chain joins TRBV14 to TRBJ1-1; D is perhaps TRBD1 (5 bases). The ends were cut back, 4 bases at V and 6 bases at J, with 18 bases in the middle. The CDR3 totals 15 residues. The germline CDR1 and CDR2 sequences are SGHDN and FVKESK. CDR3 bases: TGTGCCAGCAGCCGCTTGGCGGGGGGAGGGTCTGAAGCTTTCTTT. This gives the protein CASSRLAGGGSEAFF. Full variable domain (missing parts from reference TRBV14 and TRBJ1-1): EAGVTQFPSHSVIEKGQTVTLRCDPISGHDNLYWYRRVMGKEIKFLLHFVKESKQDESGMPNNRFLAERTGGTYSTLKVQPAELEDSGVYFCASSRLAGGGSEAFFGQGTRLTVV.

The chain carries TRBV3-1 (or the pseudogene TRBV3-2) and TRBJ2-1; 11 nucleotides align to TRBD2. In germline, CDR1 is LGHDT, CDR2 YNNKEL (reference sequence). The CDR3 is 17 amino acids. The ends lost 3 bases at V and 7 bases at J; junction bases unmatched: 11. For the CDR3, the DNA is TGTGCCAGCAGCCAGGGTGTAGCGGGGGGGCCCGGGAATGAGCAGTTCTTC. It translates to CASSQGVAGGPGNEQFF.

The genes are TRBV5-1 and TRBJ2-7; 10 bases map to TRBD1. J gave up 5 bases and V 0 bases, and 8 bases lay outside the gene matches. The CDR3 extends over 16 amino acids. Per the germline V gene, CDR1 is SGHRS and CDR2 is YFSETQ. This CDR3 reads CASSLGGTGAYNEQYF. The DNA for the CDR3 is TGCGCCAGCAGCTTGGGTGGGACAGGGGCTTACAACGAGCAGTACTTC. The full variable domain, in which reference TRBV5-1 and TRBJ2-7 provide the parts outside the CDR3, is KAGVTQTPRYLIKTRGQQVTLSCSPISGHRSVSWYQQTPGQGLQFLFEYFSETQRNKGNFPGRFSGRQFSNSRSEMNVSTLELGDSALYLCASSLGGTGAYNEQYFGPGTRLTVT.

V and J are TRBV19 and TRBJ1-3; no clear D. Deletions cut 5 bases from V and 3 bases from J, with 14 bases between. Germline values: CDR1 LNHDA, CDR2 SQIVND (reference sequence). The CDR3 is 15 residues long. The CDR3 bases are TGTGCCAGTAGTCCCCGTTTGTGGCATGGAAACACCATATATTTT. Its translation is CASSPRLWHGNTIYF.

The gene calls are TRBV2 and TRBJ1-2, with D possibly matching TRBD1 (5 bases). Germline V gene data show CDR1 as SNHLY and CDR2 as FYNNEI. The CDR3 is 15 amino acids. Trimming pared 11 bases from V and 4 bases from J, leaving 23 bases between. CDR3 protein: CAGETSGMAAYGYTF. The CDR3 bases are TGTGCCGGAGAAACGTCAGGGATGGCCGCCTATGGCTACACCTTC.

The chain links TRBV5-8 to TRBJ2-7; a weak D match, TRBD2 (5 bases). The CDR3 contains 15 residues. The V end was cut by 0 bases, the J end by 1 base, with 11 bases between. CDR1 SGHTS and CDR2 YDEGEE come from the germline V gene. The CDR3 here is CASSLASRDSYEQYF. The CDR3 DNA reads as TGTGCCAGCAGCTTGGCCAGCCGGGATTCCTACGAGCAGTACTTC.

The chain joins TRBV5-1 to TRBJ2-3; D is perhaps TRBD1 (5 bases). This CDR3 region has 14 residues. Germline CDR1 SGHRS, CDR2 YFSETQ. V was cut by 4 bases and J by 0 bases, with 9 bases left in between. The CDR3 protein is CASSRTTSTDTQYF. In nucleotides, the CDR3 is TGCGCCAGCAGCAGGACAACTAGCACAGATACGCAGTATTTT.

V usage is TRBV20-1 and J usage is TRBJ1-1; 10 nucleotides match TRBD1. This CDR3 has 15 residues. V trimming: 3 bases; J trimming: 5 bases; junction bases outside the gene matches: 9. From germline, CDR1 is DFQATT and CDR2 SNEGSKA (reference sequence). CDR3 coding DNA: TGCAGTGCTAGTCTCCCGACAGGGGGCACAACTGAAGCTTTCTTT. Its translation: CSASLPTGGTTEAFF.

The CDR3 sequence: CASRLATGTEAFF. CDR3 DNA sequence: TGTGCCAGCAGACTAGCAACGGGGACTGAAGCTTTCTTT. This sequence joins TRBV3-1 (or the pseudogene TRBV3-2) and TRBJ1-1; D call uncertain. V shed 6 bases and J shed 5 bases, with 13 bases lying between them. The CDR3 consists of 13 residues. Germline loops: CDR1 LGHDT, CDR2 YNNKEL (reference sequence).

This clone was observed a few times. This chain connects TRBV2 to TRBJ1-3, with D tentatively TRBD1 (6 bases). V lost 4 bases and J 6 bases, leaving 10 bases between the germline ends. From germline, CDR1 is SNHLY and CDR2 FYNNEI. The CDR3 is 13 amino acids. CDR3 sequence: CASSATGQNTIYF. In DNA, the CDR3 is TGTGCCAGCAGTGCGACAGGCCAAAACACCATATATTTT.